The rows below give T cell receptor beta chains drawn from one sample of a study of T cells in localized non-small cell lung cancer. Some clones are missing from TCRdb's copy, which holds only in-frame ones; the method was immunoSEQ multiplex PCR. The profile shows 30,000 to 35,000 clones, approximately 90% of them singletons. This specimen was peripheral blood, taken before any cancer treatment. All receptors derive from an older female donor with stage I lung adenocarcinoma. CDR3s include the opening cysteine and the closing phenylalanine or tryptophan.

16 | TRBJ2-6 | TRBV6-6 | CAARDGVLSGANVLTF
15 | TRBJ1-1 | TRBV7-2 | CASSPGTGMNTEAFF
15 | TRBJ2-7 | TRBV6-5 | CASSRGTGASYEQYF
12 | TRBJ2-1 | TRBV27 | CASSFLGNEQFF
17 | TRBJ2-3 | TRBV5-1 | CASGRTGGSPGTDTQYF
17 | TRBJ1-2 | TRBV5-1 | CASSKGQGAGANYGYTF
17 | TRBJ2-6 | TRBV10-3 | CAISPRDGNSGANVLTF
17 | TRBJ2-1 | TRBV2 | CASSPRQSPGTRDEQFF
15 | TRBJ2-1 | TRBV6-1 | CASRGAGQGYNEQFF
14 | TRBJ2-5 | TRBV19 | CASSSRDSQETQYF
16 | TRBJ1-1 | TRBV7-9 | CASSLAVPAINTEAFF
13 | TRBJ1-1 | TRBV19 | CATEGQTNTEAFF
15 | TRBJ2-6 | TRBV5-6 | CASSLSGAGANVLTF
13 | TRBJ2-3 | TRBV6-5 | CASRPTSTDTQYF
12 | TRBJ2-1 | TRBV28 | CAARSSYNEQFF
17 | TRBJ2-3 | TRBV5-1 | CASSLAASGGASDTQYF
14 | TRBJ2-5 | TRBV5-4 | CASGASGGGETQYF
15 | TRBJ2-1 | TRBV6-1 | CASRATQGTHNEQFF
14 | TRBJ2-5 | TRBV2 | CASSVIRGWETQYF
16 | TRBJ1-2 | TRBV19 | CASSIRRTPLRGAYTF
16 | TRBJ2-7 | TRBV19 | CASSIGSGQGEYEQYF
15 | TRBJ2-7 | TRBV7-6 | CASSLAGDGDYEQYF
16 | TRBJ1-2 | TRBV19 | CASKGTGLTLPYGYTF
17 | TRBJ1-5 | TRBV6-1 | CASSVTGTGYSNQPQHF
15 | TRBJ1-1 | TRBV28 | CASSLPPQGYTEAFF
13 | TRBJ1-1 | TRBV30 | CAFAPQVGSEAFF
11 | TRBJ2-7 | TRBV11-3 | CASSLGRDQYF
15 | TRBJ2-7 | TRBV25-1 | CASSESGGQAYEQYF
17 | TRBJ2-7 | TRBV10-3 | CATVTGGTAGASYEQYF
14 | TRBJ2-2 | TRBV25-1 | CASSGGLNTGELFF
18 | TRBJ2-2 | TRBV12-5 | CASGLVQGPGVNTGELFF
13 | TRBJ2-7 | TRBV6-1 | CASSGPLGGEQYF
15 | TRBJ2-5 | TRBV30 | CAWSVKGLVGETQYF
13 | TRBJ2-2 | TRBV7-2 | CASTSNGWGELFF